This record looks at one TCR beta chain sequence and its context. Its specificity is unknown. Some clones are missing from TCRdb's copy, which holds only in-frame ones; the method was immunoSEQ multiplex PCR. The sample includes nearly 50,000 clones, roughly 89% seen only once; the top ten take about 10%. This CDR3 is built from 15 residues. V was shortened by 6 bases and J by 4 bases, with 18 bases between the two germline ends. Per germline, CDR1 LNHDA and CDR2 SQIVND (reference sequence). The data were obtained in a study of CD4+ T cells in melanoma. Whole-study findings and limits: Reportedly, melanoma neoantigen-specific CD4+ T cells showed varied differentiation states. A reported correlation linked neoantigen-specific CD4+ T cells to CD8+, macrophage and B cell function.

Sequenced input: peripheral blood. The rearrangement uses TRBV19 and TRBJ1-1; D is perhaps TRBD1 (6 bases). This clonotype was sampled from a human donor with melanoma. CDR3 nucleotides: TGTGCCAGTAGACTGGGGGGCGCGGGGGTCACTGAAGCTTTCTTT. Translation gives CASRLGGAGVTEAFF.